This TCR beta chain was sequenced for a study of T-cell memory formation after mild COVID-19. Overall study context: Largely, TCR clusters stayed within a single donor. Overall study findings and caveats: Among clones peaking at day 37 in the second wave, SARS-CoV-2 specificity remained unconfirmed.

TCRalpha and TCRbeta libraries used 5'RACE with constant-segment primers and UMIs. Via MiXCR, TCRdb re-called the 5' RACE reads, giving one row per CDR3 protein. The top ten clones hold approximately 3.3% of a sample with approximately 170,000 distinct CDR3 sequences, approximately 12% of them seen once. CDR1 is LGHNT, CDR2 FRNRAP, per germline. The CDR3 is 15 amino acids. V lost 5 bases and J lost 0; bases outside the gene matches: 5. Only a few counts were recorded for this clonotype. The target antigen is unknown. This chain joins TRBV12-5 and TRBJ1-2, with 8 positions matching TRBD1. The origin of this receptor is a man aged 18 to 29 who had mild COVID-19 (a few samples of this study predate the infection). Cell type and time point are not known. The sample taken for sequencing was PBMCs or a T cell subset sorted from them (not recorded which). The CDR3 coding sequence is TGTGCTAGTGGTGACCGGGACAGGTCTAACTATGGCTACACCTTC. It specifies CASGDRDRSNYGYTF.